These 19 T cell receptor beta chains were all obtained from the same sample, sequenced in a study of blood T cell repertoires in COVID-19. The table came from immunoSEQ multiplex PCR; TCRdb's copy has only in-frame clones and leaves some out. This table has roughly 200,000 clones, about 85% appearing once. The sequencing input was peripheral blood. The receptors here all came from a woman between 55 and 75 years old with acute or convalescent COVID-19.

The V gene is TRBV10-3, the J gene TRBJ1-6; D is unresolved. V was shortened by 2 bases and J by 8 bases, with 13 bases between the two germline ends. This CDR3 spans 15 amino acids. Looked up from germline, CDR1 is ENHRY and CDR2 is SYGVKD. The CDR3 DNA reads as TGTGCCATCAGTGAGAGACAAAGTAGCGATTCACCCCTCCACTTT. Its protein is CAISERQSSDSPLHF.

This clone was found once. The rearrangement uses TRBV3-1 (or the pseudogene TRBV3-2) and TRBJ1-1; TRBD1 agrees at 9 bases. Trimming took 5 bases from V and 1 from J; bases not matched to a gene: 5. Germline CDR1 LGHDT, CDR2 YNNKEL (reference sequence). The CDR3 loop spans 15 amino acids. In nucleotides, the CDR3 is TGTGCCAGCAGCACGACAGGGGGTGGGAACACTGAAGCTTTCTTT. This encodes CASSTTGGGNTEAFF.

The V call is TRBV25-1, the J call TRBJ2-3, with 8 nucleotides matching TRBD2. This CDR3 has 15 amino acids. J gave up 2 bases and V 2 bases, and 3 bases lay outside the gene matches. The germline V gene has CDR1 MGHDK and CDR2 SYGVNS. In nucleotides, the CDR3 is TGTGCCAGCAGTGAACATAGCGGGAACACAGATACGCAGTATTTT. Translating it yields CASSEHSGNTDTQYF.

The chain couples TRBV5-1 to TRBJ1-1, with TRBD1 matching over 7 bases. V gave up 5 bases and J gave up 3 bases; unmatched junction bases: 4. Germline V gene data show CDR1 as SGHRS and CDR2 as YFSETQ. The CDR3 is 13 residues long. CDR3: CASSWQGDTEAFF. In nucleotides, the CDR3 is TGCGCCAGCAGTTGGCAGGGGGACACTGAAGCTTTCTTT.

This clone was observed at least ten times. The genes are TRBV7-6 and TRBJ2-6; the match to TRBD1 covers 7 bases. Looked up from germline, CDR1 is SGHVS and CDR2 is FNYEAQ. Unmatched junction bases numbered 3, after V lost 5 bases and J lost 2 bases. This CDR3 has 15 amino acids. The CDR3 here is CASSQQGAGANVLTF. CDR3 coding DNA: TGTGCCAGCAGCCAGCAGGGGGCTGGGGCCAACGTCCTGACTTTC.

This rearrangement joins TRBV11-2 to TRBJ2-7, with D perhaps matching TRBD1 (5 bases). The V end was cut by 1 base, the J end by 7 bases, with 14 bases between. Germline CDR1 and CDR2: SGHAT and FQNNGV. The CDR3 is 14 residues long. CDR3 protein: CASSLATGYQEQYV. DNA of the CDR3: TGTGCCAGCAGCTTAGCAACAGGTTATCAGGAGCAGTACGTC.

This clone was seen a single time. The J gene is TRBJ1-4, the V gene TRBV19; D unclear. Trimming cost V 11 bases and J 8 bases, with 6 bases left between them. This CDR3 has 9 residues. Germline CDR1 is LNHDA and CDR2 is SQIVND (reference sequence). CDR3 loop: CAYGEKLFF. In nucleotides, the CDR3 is TGTGCCTACGGGGAAAAACTGTTTTTT.

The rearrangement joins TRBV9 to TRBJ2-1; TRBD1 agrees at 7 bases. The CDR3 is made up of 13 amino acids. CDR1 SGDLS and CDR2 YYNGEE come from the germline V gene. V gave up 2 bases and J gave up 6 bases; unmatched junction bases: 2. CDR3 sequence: CASSVGTVNEQFF. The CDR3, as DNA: TGTGCCAGCAGCGTGGGGACAGTCAATGAGCAGTTCTTC.

CDR3: CASSFDSRGYTF. The CDR3, as DNA: TGCGCCAGCAGCTTCGATTCTAGAGGCTACACCTTC. V and J are TRBV5-1 and TRBJ1-2; D gene ambiguous. V was clipped by 2 bases and J by 8 bases, with 10 bases between them. This CDR3 is built from 12 residues. Germline V gene lookup returns CDR1 SGHRS and CDR2 YFSETQ.

CDR3 sequence: CASSLEGYRGEAFF. The DNA of the CDR3 is TGCGCCAGCAGCTTGGAGGGGTACAGGGGTGAAGCTTTCTTT. This chain links TRBV5-1 with TRBJ1-1; 7 bases are a match to TRBD1. CDR3 length: 14 amino acids. The germline V gene encodes CDR1 SGHRS and CDR2 YFSETQ. V dropped 0 bases and J dropped 7; count of bases not matched to a gene: 6.

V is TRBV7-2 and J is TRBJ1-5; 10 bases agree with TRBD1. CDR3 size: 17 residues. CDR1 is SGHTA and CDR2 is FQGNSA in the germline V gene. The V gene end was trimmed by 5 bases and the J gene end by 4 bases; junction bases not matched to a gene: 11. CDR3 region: CASSLLGTGVTNQPQHF. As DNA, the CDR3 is TGTGCCAGCAGCCTACTCGGGACAGGGGTTACAAATCAGCCCCAGCATTTT.

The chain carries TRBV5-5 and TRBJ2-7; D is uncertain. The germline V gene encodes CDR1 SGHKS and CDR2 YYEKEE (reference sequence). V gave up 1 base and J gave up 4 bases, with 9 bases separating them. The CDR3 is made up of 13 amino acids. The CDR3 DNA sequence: TGTGCCAGCAGCTTGTTCCCCCTGTACGAGCAGTACTTC. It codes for CASSLFPLYEQYF.

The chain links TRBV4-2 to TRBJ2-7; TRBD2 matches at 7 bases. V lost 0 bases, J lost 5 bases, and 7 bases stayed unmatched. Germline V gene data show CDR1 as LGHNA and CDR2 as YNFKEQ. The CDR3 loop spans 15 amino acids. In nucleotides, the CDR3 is TGTGCCAGCAGCCAAGAGGGGGGGAGATCGGACGAGCAGTACTTC. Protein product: CASSQEGGRSDEQYF.

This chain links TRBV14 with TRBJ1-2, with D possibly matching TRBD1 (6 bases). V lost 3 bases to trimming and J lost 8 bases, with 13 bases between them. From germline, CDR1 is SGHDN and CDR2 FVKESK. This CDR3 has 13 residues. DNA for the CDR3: TGTGCCAGCAGCCAGGGGACACTCGTAGGCTACACCTTC. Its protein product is CASSQGTLVGYTF.

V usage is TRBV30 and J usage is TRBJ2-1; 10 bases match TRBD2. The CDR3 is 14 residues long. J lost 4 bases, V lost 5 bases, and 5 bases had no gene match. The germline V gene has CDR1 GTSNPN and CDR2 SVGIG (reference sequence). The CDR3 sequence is CAWESGRAYNEQFF. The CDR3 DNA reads TGTGCCTGGGAAAGCGGGAGGGCTTACAATGAGCAGTTCTTC.

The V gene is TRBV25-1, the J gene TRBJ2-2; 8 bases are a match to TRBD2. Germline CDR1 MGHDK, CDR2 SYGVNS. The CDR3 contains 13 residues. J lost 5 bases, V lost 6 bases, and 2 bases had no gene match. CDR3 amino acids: CASSPGGTGELFF. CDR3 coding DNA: TGTGCCAGCAGCCCGGGGGGGACCGGGGAGCTGTTTTTT.

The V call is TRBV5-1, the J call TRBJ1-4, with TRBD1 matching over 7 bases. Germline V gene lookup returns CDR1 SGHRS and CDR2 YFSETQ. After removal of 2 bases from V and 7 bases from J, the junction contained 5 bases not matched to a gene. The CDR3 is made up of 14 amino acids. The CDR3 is CASSLDRAGEKLFF. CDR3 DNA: TGCGCCAGCAGCTTAGACAGGGCGGGTGAAAAACTGTTTTTT.

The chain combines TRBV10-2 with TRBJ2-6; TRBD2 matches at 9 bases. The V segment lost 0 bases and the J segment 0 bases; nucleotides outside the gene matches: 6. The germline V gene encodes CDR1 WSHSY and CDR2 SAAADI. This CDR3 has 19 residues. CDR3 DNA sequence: TGCGCCAGCAGTGAGTCTCTAGCGGGACACTCCTCTGGGGCCAACGTCCTGACTTTC. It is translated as CASSESLAGHSSGANVLTF.

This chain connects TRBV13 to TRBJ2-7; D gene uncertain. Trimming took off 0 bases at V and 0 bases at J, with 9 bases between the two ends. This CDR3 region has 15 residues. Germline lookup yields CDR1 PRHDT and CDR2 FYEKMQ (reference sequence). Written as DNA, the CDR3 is TGTGCCAGCAGCTTAGGGTCAGGCTTCTCCTACGAGCAGTACTTC. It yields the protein CASSLGSGFSYEQYF.